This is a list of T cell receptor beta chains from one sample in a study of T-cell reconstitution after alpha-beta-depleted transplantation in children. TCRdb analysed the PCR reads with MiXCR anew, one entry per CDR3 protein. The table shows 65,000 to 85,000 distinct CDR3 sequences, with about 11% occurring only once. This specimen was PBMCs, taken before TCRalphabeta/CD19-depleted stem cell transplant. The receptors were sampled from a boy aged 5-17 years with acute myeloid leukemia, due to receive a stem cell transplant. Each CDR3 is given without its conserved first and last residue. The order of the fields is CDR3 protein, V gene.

cdr3_aa: SASGGGTDTQY
v_call: TRBV20-1

cdr3_aa: ASSPRGNTEAF
v_call: TRBV5-1

cdr3_aa: ASSLGERPLQETQY
v_call: TRBV7-2

cdr3_aa: ASSLGFSTSEDRAPQH
v_call: TRBV5-1

cdr3_aa: ASFSSPRETQY
v_call: TRBV2

cdr3_aa: ATSDLSGLH
v_call: TRBV24-1

cdr3_aa: ASSLELALGSYEQY
v_call: TRBV5-5

cdr3_aa: SVSSLRRGVDYGYT
v_call: TRBV29-1

cdr3_aa: ASSPQREPYNEQF
v_call: TRBV2

cdr3_aa: ASSLSSSYEQY
v_call: TRBV12-3/TRBV12-4

cdr3_aa: AISESSTTGELF
v_call: TRBV10-3

cdr3_aa: SVDMGTATNTGELF
v_call: TRBV29-1

cdr3_aa: SVEDQGPGNTEAF
v_call: TRBV29-1

cdr3_aa: ASSSLGRGLGNIQY
v_call: TRBV28